This TCR beta chain was sequenced during a study of blood T cell repertoires in COVID-19. Original processing notes: Nucleated cell counts were estimated from reference gene primer amplification. TCRdb keeps only in-frame clones here, not all; method: immunoSEQ multiplex PCR. V, J and clone size were drawn from that table, and D and trimming were deduced from the DNA. This table has tens of thousands of clones, approximately 89% appearing once. This clone came up a few times. The V and J ends lost 4 bases and 0 bases, in that order; junction bases with no gene match: 10. Germline lookup yields CDR1 MNHEY and CDR2 SMNVEV (reference sequence). CDR3 length equals 17 residues.

Specimen: peripheral blood. The sequence came from a human donor in a cohort sampled during active COVID-19. This chain connects TRBV27 to TRBJ2-3; 7 bases are a match to TRBD2. As DNA, the CDR3 is TGTGCCAGCAGTTATCTGGGGGGGAGATCTAGCACAGATACGCAGTATTTT. It translates to CASSYLGGRSSTDTQYF.